This note documents a single TCR beta chain sequence. This entry comes from a study of blood T cells in healthy people across ages. The second PCR ran about 6 to 11 cycles with a sample-barcoded 5' primer and J-beta primers. TCRdb called the 5' RACE reads again in MiXCR, with one record for every CDR3 protein. The sample has more than 550,000 distinct CDR3 sequences, about 20% seen once; the top ten hold roughly 22%. This CDR3 has 11 residues. Looked up from germline, CDR1 is SQVTM and CDR2 is ANQGSEA. Trimming took off 3 bases at V and 11 bases at J, with 10 bases between the two ends. Material: blood. This chain uses TRBV29-1 with TRBJ1-4; D not certain. The receptor was derived from a man in his sixties or seventies in good health. The CDR3 sequence is CSVDLGSKLFF. The CDR3 coding sequence is TGCAGCGTTGATCTGGGATCGAAACTGTTTTTT.